This T cell receptor (beta chain) emerged from a study of metastatic and nonmetastatic thyroid tumors. For the study at large: Thyroid patients, malignant and benign, had repertoires compared across blood and tumor or nodule tissue. Study conclusions and caveats: Relative to benign nodules, malignant thyroid tumors were reportedly characterized by significantly elevated TCR beta diversity in blood and tumor.

In the source study's methods: The study took CDR3 differences across clinicopathological groups and made a distant-metastasis classifier for papillary thyroid cancer from them. With MiXCR, TCRdb called clones anew from the PCR reads. TCRdb, not the authors, supplied the V and J calls. The top ten clones hold just over 7.5% of a sample with about 23,000 clones, more than 20% of them seen once. Of note for this clone: What it binds is unknown.

Each patient went into thyroid surgery without having received any treatment. The material sequenced was blood. This clonotype was sampled from a female donor with papillary thyroid cancer or a benign thyroid nodule (not recorded which). Some clones in this sample may be carry-over from other donors' samples.

The CDR3 region has the DNA TGTGCCAGCAGCCCTCACCCTCGACATGATGAGCAGTTCTTC. As protein: CASSPHPRHDEQFF. This chain joins TRBV6-2 or TRBV6-3 and TRBJ2-1, with D uncertain. Trimming cost V 6 bases and J 8 bases, with 17 bases left between them. Germline assignment: CDR1 MNHEY and CDR2 SVGEGT. There are 14 residues in the CDR3.